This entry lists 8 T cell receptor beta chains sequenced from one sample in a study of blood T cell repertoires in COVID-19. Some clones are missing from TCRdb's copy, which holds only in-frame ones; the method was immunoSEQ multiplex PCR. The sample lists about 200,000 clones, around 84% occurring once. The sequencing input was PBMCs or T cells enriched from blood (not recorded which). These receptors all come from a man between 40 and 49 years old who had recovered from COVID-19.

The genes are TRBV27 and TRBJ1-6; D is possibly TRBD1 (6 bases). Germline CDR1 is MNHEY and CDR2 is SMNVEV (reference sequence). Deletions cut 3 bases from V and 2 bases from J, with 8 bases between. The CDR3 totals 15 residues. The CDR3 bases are TGTGCCAGCAGTTTGGGGGCTCCCTATAATTCACCCCTCCACTTT. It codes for CASSLGAPYNSPLHF.

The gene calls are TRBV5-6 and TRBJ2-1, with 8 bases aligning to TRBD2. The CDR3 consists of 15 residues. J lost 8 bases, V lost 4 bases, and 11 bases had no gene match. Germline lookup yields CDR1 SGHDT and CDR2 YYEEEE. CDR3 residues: CASSAYPTSVDEQFF. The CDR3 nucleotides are TGTGCCAGCAGCGCGTACCCGACTAGCGTCGATGAGCAGTTCTTC.

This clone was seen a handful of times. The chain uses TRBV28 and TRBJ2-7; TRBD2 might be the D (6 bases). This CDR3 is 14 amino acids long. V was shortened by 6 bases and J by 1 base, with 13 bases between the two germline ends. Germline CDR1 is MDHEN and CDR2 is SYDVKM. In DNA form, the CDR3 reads TGTGCCAGCAGGGGGACTCATTCTTCCTACGAGCAGTACTTC. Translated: CASRGTHSSYEQYF.

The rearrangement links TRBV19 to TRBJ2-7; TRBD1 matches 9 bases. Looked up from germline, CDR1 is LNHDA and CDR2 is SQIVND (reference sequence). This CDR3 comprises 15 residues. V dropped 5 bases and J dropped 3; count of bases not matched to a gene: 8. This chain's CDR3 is CASSSYRGRYYEQYF. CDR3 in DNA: TGTGCCAGTAGTTCCTACAGGGGGCGTTACTACGAGCAGTACTTC.

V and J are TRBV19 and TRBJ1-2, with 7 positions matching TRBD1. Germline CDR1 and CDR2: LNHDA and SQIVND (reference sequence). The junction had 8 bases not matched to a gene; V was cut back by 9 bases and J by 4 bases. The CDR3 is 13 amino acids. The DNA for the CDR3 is TGTGCCAGCCGGGACAGTTTACCCTATGGCTACACCTTC. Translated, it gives CASRDSLPYGYTF.

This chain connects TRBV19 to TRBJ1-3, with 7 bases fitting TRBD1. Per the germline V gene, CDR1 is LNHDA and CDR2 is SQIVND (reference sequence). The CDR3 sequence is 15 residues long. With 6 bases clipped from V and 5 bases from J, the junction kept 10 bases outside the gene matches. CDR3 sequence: CASSKNWDSRNTIYF. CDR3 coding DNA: TGTGCCAGTAGCAAAAATTGGGACAGTAGAAACACCATATATTTT. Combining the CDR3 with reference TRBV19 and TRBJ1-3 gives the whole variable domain DGGITQSPKYLFRKEGQNVTLSCEQNLNHDAMYWYRQDPGQGLRLIYYSQIVNDFQKGDIAEGYSVSREKKESFPLTVTSAQKNPTAFYLCASSKNWDSRNTIYFGEGSWLTVV.

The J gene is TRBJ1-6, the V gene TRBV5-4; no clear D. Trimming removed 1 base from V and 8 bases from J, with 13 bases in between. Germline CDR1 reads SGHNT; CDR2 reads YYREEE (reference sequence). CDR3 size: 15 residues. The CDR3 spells CASSLWAQSHSPLHF. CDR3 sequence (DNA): TGTGCCAGCAGCTTGTGGGCGCAGAGCCATTCACCCCTCCACTTT.

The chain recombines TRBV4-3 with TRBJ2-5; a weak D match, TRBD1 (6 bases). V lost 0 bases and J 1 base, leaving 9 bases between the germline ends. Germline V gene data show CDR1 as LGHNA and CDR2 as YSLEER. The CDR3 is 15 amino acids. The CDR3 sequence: CASSQEWDTQETQYF. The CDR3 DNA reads TGCGCCAGCAGCCAAGAATGGGACACCCAAGAGACCCAGTACTTC.